This entry lists 9 T cell receptor beta chains sequenced from one sample in a study of cytomegalovirus exposure and HLA in healthy donors. PCR was performed using 60 Vbeta and 13 Jbeta primers. Using immunoSEQ multiplex PCR, the repertoire was profiled, and TCRdb retains in-frame clones only, with some absent. The sample includes about 120,000 clones, 9% to 10% seen only once; the top ten take less than 4%. The sequencing input was PBMCs. The receptors stem from a man aged 25-45 years in good health and CMV-seronegative.

This clone was detected a few times. V is TRBV29-1 and J is TRBJ2-7, with D perhaps matching TRBD2 (5 bases). The V end was cut by 7 bases, the J end by 6 bases, with 16 bases between. This CDR3 is built from 12 residues. Germline V gives CDR1 SQVTM, CDR2 ANQGSEA. The CDR3 nucleotides are TGCAGCGCCGCGTCCGGGAAGGCCGAGCAGTACTTC. Translation gives CSAASGKAEQYF.

This clone was counted only a few times. This sequence joins TRBV4-3 and TRBJ1-3; a possible D gene is TRBD1 (5 bases). Germline V gene sequence: CDR1 LGHNA, CDR2 YSLEER. CDR3 length: 16 residues. The V gene lost 2 bases and the J gene lost 0 bases, with 11 bases spanning the gap. The CDR3 loop reads CASSQYRSSSGNTIYF. Here the CDR3 DNA reads TGCGCCAGCAGCCAATACAGGAGTAGCTCTGGAAACACCATATATTTT.

The rearrangement links TRBV13 to TRBJ2-1; the match to TRBD2 covers 8 bases. V trimming: 1 base; J trimming: 6 bases; junction bases outside the gene matches: 8. CDR1 is PRHDT and CDR2 is FYEKMQ in the germline V gene (reference sequence). The CDR3 loop spans 16 amino acids. The CDR3 DNA is TGTGCCAGCAGCTTAGATGTAGCGGGAAGTACCAATGAGCAGTTCTTC. Its protein product is CASSLDVAGSTNEQFF.

The chain is built from TRBV9 and TRBJ1-2, with D unclear. The germline gives CDR1 SGDLS, CDR2 YYNGEE. Trimming pared 0 bases from V and 4 bases from J, leaving 13 bases between. This CDR3 region has 15 residues. The DNA of the CDR3 is TGTGCCAGCAGCGTAGAGGAAAGAGGCTCCTATGGCTACACCTTC. Its protein product is CASSVEERGSYGYTF.

The chain couples TRBV7-2 to TRBJ2-2; no clear D gene. The germline V and J ends were trimmed by 1 base and 0 bases, with 6 bases remaining between them. The CDR3 spans 15 residues. CDR1 SGHTA and CDR2 FQGNSA come from the germline V gene. The CDR3 here is CASSLGRANTGELFF. The CDR3 coding sequence is TGTGCCAGCAGCTTAGGAAGAGCGAACACCGGGGAGCTGTTTTTT. The entire variable domain, with the rest obtained from reference TRBV7-2 and TRBJ2-2, is as follows: GAGVSQSPSNKVTEKGKDVELRCDPISGHTALYWYRQSLGQGLEFLIYFQGNSAPDKSGLPSDRFSAERTGGSVSTLTIQRTQQEDSAVYLCASSLGRANTGELFFGEGSRLTVL.

The chain has TRBV5-4 and TRBJ2-6, with D possibly TRBD2 on 6 matching bases. V was pared by 4 bases and J by 1 base, with 9 bases between. The CDR3 loop spans 15 amino acids. The germline V gene has CDR1 SGHNT and CDR2 YYREEE (reference sequence). The CDR3 region is CASSGAGSGANVLTF. Here the CDR3 DNA reads TGTGCCAGCAGCGGGGCGGGGTCTGGGGCCAACGTCCTGACTTTC.

The chain recombines TRBV28 with TRBJ2-7; no clear D gene. Germline V gene data show CDR1 as MDHEN and CDR2 as SYDVKM. Trimming removed 5 bases at V and 2 bases at J, with 10 bases between. The length of the CDR3 is 13 residues. CDR3 coding DNA: TGTGCCAGCAGTCCTCCTCGTCCCTACGAGCAGTACTTC. Its translation: CASSPPRPYEQYF.

This clone has more than one count but fewer than ten. The chain uses TRBV5-4 and TRBJ2-3; 10 positions agree with TRBD2. The V segment lost 3 bases and the J segment 1 base; nucleotides outside the gene matches: 5. The germline V gene has CDR1 SGHNT and CDR2 YYREEE (reference sequence). The CDR3 is 16 amino acids. The CDR3 nucleotides read TGTGCCAGCAGCTGGAAAGGACTAGCGGGCACAGATACGCAGTATTTT. Translation gives CASSWKGLAGTDTQYF.

This clone was seen a few times. The chain employs TRBV5-6 and TRBJ1-4; 8 bases align to TRBD1. Germline lookup yields CDR1 SGHDT and CDR2 YYEEEE. V lost 0 bases to trimming and J lost 7 bases; unmatched junction nucleotides: 5. The CDR3 contains 15 residues. CDR3 loop: CASSLAQGAREKLFF. The CDR3 coding sequence is TGTGCCAGCAGCTTGGCCCAGGGGGCGCGTGAAAAACTGTTTTTT.